Presented here are 16 T cell receptor beta chains from one specimen sequenced in a study of cytomegalovirus exposure and HLA in healthy donors. PCR primers comprised 60 Vbeta and 13 Jbeta primers. Sequencing used immunoSEQ multiplex PCR; TCRdb keeps in-frame clones, though not all of them. Of around 140,000 clones in the sample, 82% were seen once. Sequenced material: PBMCs. These receptor sequences come from a woman between 50 and 59 years old in good health and CMV-seropositive.

The gene calls are TRBV5-3 and TRBJ1-3, with a weak D call TRBD1 (5 bases). TRBV5-3 is given ORF status, its function remaining uncertain. The CDR3 has 15 residues. The ends were cut back, 5 bases at V and 2 bases at J, with 14 bases in the middle. CDR3 DNA: TGTGCCAGAAGGGTTTTGGGGGGGACTGGAAACACCATATATTTT. Amino acid sequence: CARRVLGGTGNTIYF.

This sequence joins TRBV2 and TRBJ2-3; TRBD1 is a possible D gene (5 bases). Between the trimmed V and J ends, which lost 7 bases and 1 base, there was a span of 12 bases. The length of the CDR3 is 14 residues. Germline values: CDR1 SNHLY, CDR2 FYNNEI. CDR3 bases: TGTGCCAGCAAGACAGACAAAGGCACAGATACGCAGTATTTT. Residues: CASKTDKGTDTQYF.

A single count supports this clone. J is TRBJ1-1 and V is TRBV7-2, with D maybe TRBD1 (6 bases). Germline lookup yields CDR1 SGHTA and CDR2 FQGNSA. This CDR3 comprises 15 residues. Trimming pared 0 bases from V and 11 bases from J, leaving 19 bases between. CDR3 DNA sequence: TGTGCCAGCAGCTTAGCGGCCCAGGGGTGGCGGGGGGCTTTCTTT. This codes for CASSLAAQGWRGAFF.

The chain links TRBV5-1 to TRBJ1-1, with 8 bases fitting TRBD1. J gave up 5 bases and V 2 bases, and 8 bases lay outside the gene matches. Per the germline V gene, CDR1 is SGHRS and CDR2 is YFSETQ. The CDR3 runs to 15 residues. The CDR3 DNA reads TGCGCCAGCAGCTTCGGGACAGGTGGAGTGACTGAAGCTTTCTTT. This sequence encodes CASSFGTGGVTEAFF.

The sample holds a few counts of this clone. The chain links TRBV10-3 to TRBJ2-2, with D possibly being TRBD1 (5 bases). V lost 3 bases and J lost 3, with 11 bases in between. CDR3 length: 15 residues. CDR1 is ENHRY and CDR2 is SYGVKD in the germline V gene. CDR3 protein: CAISEGQPYTGELFF. CDR3 nucleotides: TGTGCCATCAGTGAAGGACAACCCTACACCGGGGAGCTGTTTTTT.

The rearrangement joins TRBV11-3 to TRBJ2-2, with D possibly matching TRBD1 (5 bases). There are 14 residues in the CDR3. V lost 5 bases and J 1 base, leaving 8 bases between the germline ends. CDR1 is SGHNT, CDR2 YENEEA, per germline. The CDR3 sequence is CASSLTGNTGELFF. The CDR3 coding sequence is TGTGCCAGCAGCCTCACAGGGAACACCGGGGAGCTGTTTTTT.

Worth noting for this clone: One end of the junction varies from germline; a read error may be responsible. The rearrangement joins TRBV7-6 to TRBJ2-7; 7 bases align to TRBD1. The CDR3 is made up of 12 amino acids. Germline CDR1 and CDR2: SGHVS and FNYEAQ. CDR3 in DNA: TGTGCCAGCAGCTCGACAGGGAACATAAGGATGTTC. Its protein product is CASSSTGNIRMF.

This clone was detected only once. The CDR3 nucleotides read TGTGCCAGCAGCGTAGCTAGCTCCTACAATGAGCAGTTCTTC. It encodes CASSVASSYNEQFF. The chain is built from TRBV9 and TRBJ2-1; D is ambiguous. There are 14 residues in the CDR3. In germline, CDR1 is SGDLS, CDR2 YYNGEE. Trimming shortened V by 0 bases and J by 0 bases, and 4 bases separated the two germline ends.

As regards this clone: One end of the junction varies from germline; a read error may be responsible. This chain joins TRBV4-2 and TRBJ2-4; 9 bases are shared with TRBD1. CDR1 and CDR2 from the germline V gene are LGHNA and YNFKEQ. The CDR3 runs to 19 residues. CDR3 protein: CASSQDQGGQGIAKNSQYF. The CDR3 DNA follows: TGTGCCAGCAGCCAAGATCAAGGAGGACAGGGGATAGCCAAAAACAGTCAGTACTTC.

V gene TRBV5-1 combines with J gene TRBJ2-2, with D possibly being TRBD1 (7 bases). With 4 bases removed from V and 7 bases from J, the gap between germline ends came to 17 bases. The CDR3 is made up of 15 amino acids. CDR1 and CDR2 (germline): SGHRS, YFSETQ. CDR3 loop: CASSPEGAQSGELFF. The CDR3 DNA is TGCGCCAGCAGCCCGGAGGGGGCGCAGAGCGGGGAGCTGTTTTTT.

This rearrangement joins TRBV2 to TRBJ2-2; 11 bases align to TRBD2. From germline, CDR1 is SNHLY and CDR2 FYNNEI. The ends lost 2 bases at V and 7 bases at J; junction bases unmatched: 6. The CDR3 loop spans 16 amino acids. In DNA form, the CDR3 reads TGTGCCAGCAGTGAAATAGCGGGAGGGCCTGGCGGGGAGCTGTTTTTT. Translated: CASSEIAGGPGGELFF.

The chain combines TRBV14 with TRBJ2-7, with 10 bases identical to TRBD1. Germline CDR1 reads SGHDN; CDR2 reads FVKESK. The CDR3 is 14 residues long. Germline trimming cut 4 bases from V and 3 bases from J; bases unmatched to any gene: 3. CDR3 sequence (DNA): TGTGCCAGCAGCCGGGACAGGGGAATCTACGAGCAGTACTTC. It codes for CASSRDRGIYEQYF.

The CDR3 loop is CAWSGALAGDNSPLHF. CDR3 sequence (DNA): TGTGCCTGGAGTGGAGCATTGGCAGGGGATAATTCACCCCTCCACTTT. The genes are TRBV30 and TRBJ1-6, with D possibly matching TRBD1 (6 bases). This CDR3 has 16 residues. CDR1 and CDR2 (germline): GTSNPN, SVGIG (reference sequence). The germline V and J ends were trimmed by 1 base and 5 bases, with 15 bases remaining between them.

This rearrangement joins TRBV5-6 to TRBJ2-5, with 9 bases lining up with TRBD1. This CDR3 has 15 residues. In germline, CDR1 is SGHDT, CDR2 YYEEEE. Losses at the gene ends were 8 bases for V and 3 bases for J; bases not matched to a gene: 11. As DNA, the CDR3 is TGTGCCAGTACAGGGGGCGCTAGGAGGGAAGAGACCCAGTACTTC. Amino acid sequence: CASTGGARREETQYF.

The J gene is TRBJ2-1, the V gene TRBV2, with D uncertain. Germline values: CDR1 SNHLY, CDR2 FYNNEI. This CDR3 contains 14 residues. V lost 4 bases to trimming and J lost 5 bases, with 12 bases between them. CDR3 sequence reads: CASSARRPNNEQFF. CDR3 DNA: TGTGCCAGCAGTGCCCGGCGGCCCAACAATGAGCAGTTCTTC.

The chain couples TRBV7-3 to TRBJ2-2; the match to TRBD1 covers 9 bases. Germline values: CDR1 SGHTA, CDR2 FQGTGA. The CDR3 is made up of 14 amino acids. Germline trimming cut 5 bases from V and 5 bases from J; bases unmatched to any gene: 3. CDR3 sequence: CASSPGTGTGELFF. The CDR3 DNA is TGTGCCAGCAGCCCCGGGACAGGGACCGGGGAGCTGTTTTTT.